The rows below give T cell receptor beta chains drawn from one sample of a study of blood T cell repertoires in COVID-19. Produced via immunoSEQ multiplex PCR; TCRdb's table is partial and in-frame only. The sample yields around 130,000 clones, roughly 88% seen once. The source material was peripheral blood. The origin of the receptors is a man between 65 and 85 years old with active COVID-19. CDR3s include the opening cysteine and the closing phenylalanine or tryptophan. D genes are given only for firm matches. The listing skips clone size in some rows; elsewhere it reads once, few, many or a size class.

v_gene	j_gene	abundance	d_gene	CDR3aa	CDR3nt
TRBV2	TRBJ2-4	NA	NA	CASSDRAAKNIQYF	TGTGCCAGCAGTGACAGGGCGGCCAAAAACATTCAGTACTTC
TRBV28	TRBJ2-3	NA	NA	CASSSPASGTDTQYF	TGTGCCAGCAGTTCCCCAGCTAGCGGCACAGATACGCAGTATTTT
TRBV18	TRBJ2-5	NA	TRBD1	CASSPRIDRESETQYF	TGTGCCAGCTCACCTCGGATAGACAGGGAATCAGAGACCCAGTACTTC
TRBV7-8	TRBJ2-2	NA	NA	CASRLMAGSNTGELFF	TGTGCCAGCAGGTTAATGGCGGGTTCGAACACCGGGGAGCTGTTTTTT
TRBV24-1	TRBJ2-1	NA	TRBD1	CATSGDRGLSLRNEQFF	TGTGCCACCAGTGGAGACAGGGGGCTTAGTTTAAGGAATGAGCAGTTCTTC
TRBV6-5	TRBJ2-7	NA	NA	CASSRTSSSYEQYF	TGTGCCAGCAGTCGGACTTCTAGCTCCTACGAGCAGTACTTC
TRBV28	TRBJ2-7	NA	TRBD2	CASSFGGTSYEQYF	TGTGCCAGCAGTTTCGGGGGGACCTCCTACGAGCAGTACTTC
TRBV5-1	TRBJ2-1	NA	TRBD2	CASSLDVGGRSDYNEQFF	TGCGCCAGCAGCTTGGATGTCGGCGGGAGGAGTGACTACAATGAGCAGTTCTTC
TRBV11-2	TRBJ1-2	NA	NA	CASSLGYRGRGGYTF	TGTGCCAGCAGCTTAGGATATAGAGGGCGAGGTGGCTACACCTTC
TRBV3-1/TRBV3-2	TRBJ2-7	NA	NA	CASSPQKGIGYEQYF	TGTGCCAGCAGCCCCCAAAAGGGGATTGGGTACGAGCAGTACTTC
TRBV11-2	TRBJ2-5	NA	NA	CASSFLTGAEETQYF	TGTGCCAGCAGCTTTCTGACGGGAGCGGAAGAGACCCAGTACTTC
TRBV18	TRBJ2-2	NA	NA	CASSPSRTPKNTGELFF	TGTGCCAGCTCACCATCTAGGACACCCAAGAACACCGGGGAGCTGTTTTTT
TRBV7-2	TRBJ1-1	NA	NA	CASSLETVRLEAFF	TGTGCCAGCAGCTTAGAGACCGTAAGACTTGAAGCTTTCTTT
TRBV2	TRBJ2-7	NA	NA	CAGQEQGGEQYF	TGTGCCGGCCAGGAACAGGGTGGCGAGCAGTACTTC
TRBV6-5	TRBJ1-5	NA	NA	CASTQGGGLNQPQHF	TGTGCCAGCACCCAAGGAGGCGGACTTAATCAGCCCCAGCATTTT
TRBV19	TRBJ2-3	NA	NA	CASSIGGLGADTQYF	TGTGCCAGTAGTATAGGCGGGCTGGGCGCGGATACGCAGTATTTT
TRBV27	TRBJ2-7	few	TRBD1	CASSLRRDRFYEQYF	TGTGCCAGCAGTTTAAGGCGGGACAGGTTCTACGAGCAGTACTTC
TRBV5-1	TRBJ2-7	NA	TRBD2	CASSLESSGRYEQYF	TGCGCCAGCAGCTTGGAGTCTAGCGGGAGGTACGAGCAGTACTTC
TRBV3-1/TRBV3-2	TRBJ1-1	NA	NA	CASSLGPEAFF	TGTGCCAGCAGCTTGGGCCCTGAAGCTTTCTTT
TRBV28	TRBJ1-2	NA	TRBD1	CASSPQDRVQGNYGYTF	TGTGCCAGCAGTCCCCAGGACAGGGTTCAAGGGAACTATGGCTACACCTTC
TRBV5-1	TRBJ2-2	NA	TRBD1	CASSLMGQGAAGGELFF	TGCGCCAGCAGCTTGATGGGCCAGGGGGCAGCGGGCGGGGAGCTGTTTTTT
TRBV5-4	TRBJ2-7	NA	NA	CASSATSNGVQYF	TGTGCCAGCAGCGCGACTAGTAATGGGGTGCAGTACTTC
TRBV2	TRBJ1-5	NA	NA	CASSVGENNQPQHF	TGTGCCAGCAGTGTCGGGGAGAACAATCAGCCCCAGCATTTT
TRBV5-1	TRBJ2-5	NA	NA	CASSSQETQYF	TGCGCCAGCAGCTCACAGGAGACCCAGTACTTC
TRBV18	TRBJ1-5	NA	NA	CASSPRGDQPQHF	TGTGCCAGCTCCCCAAGGGGCGATCAGCCCCAGCATTTT
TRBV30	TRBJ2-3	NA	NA	CAWKPRDTQYF	TGTGCCTGGAAACCCCGGGATACGCAGTATTTT
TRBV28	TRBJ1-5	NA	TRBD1	CASSLMSGGFQPQHF	TGTGCCAGCAGTTTAATGTCAGGGGGCTTTCAGCCCCAGCATTTT
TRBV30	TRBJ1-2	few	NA	CAWSVPVRSNYGYTF	TGTGCCTGGAGTGTACCCGTCAGGTCTAACTATGGCTACACCTTC
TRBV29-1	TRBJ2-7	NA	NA	CSVDINYEQYF	TGCAGCGTTGACATCAACTACGAGCAGTACTTC
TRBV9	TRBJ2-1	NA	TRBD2	CASSVSLAGASYNEQFF	TGTGCCAGCAGCGTTAGCTTAGCGGGAGCCTCCTACAATGAGCAGTTCTTC
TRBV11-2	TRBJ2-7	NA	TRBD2	CASTPVVSGSHEQYF	TGTGCCAGCACCCCGGTAGTAAGCGGGAGTCACGAGCAGTACTTC
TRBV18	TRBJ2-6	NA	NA	CASSPVSSSGANVLTF	TGTGCCAGCTCACCAGTCAGTTCCTCTGGGGCCAACGTCCTGACTTTC
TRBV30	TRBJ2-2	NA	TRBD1	CAWNGQGGVGTGELFF	TGTGCCTGGAATGGACAGGGCGGAGTAGGCACCGGGGAGCTGTTTTTT
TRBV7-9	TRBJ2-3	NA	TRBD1	CASSGRQGGSVDTQYF	TGTGCCAGCAGCGGTCGACAGGGGGGGAGCGTGGATACGCAGTATTTT